This T cell receptor beta chain was recorded in a study of T cells in Graves' hyperthyroidism and ophthalmopathy. Findings of the study overall: Ophthalmopathy was separated from stable hyperthyroidism by a 13 V-J model.

Authors of the study amplified TCR beta CDR3 regions from RNA transcripts. A first-round RT-PCR of the TCR CDR3 used the HTBI primer set. Each CDR3 protein gets one entry after TCRdb re-called the multiplex PCR reads with MiXCR. This sample has over 700,000 distinct CDR3 sequences; about 19% occur once, and the top ten carry 16%. CDR1 and CDR2 from the germline V gene are SGHAT and FQNNGV. This CDR3 has 14 residues. V lost 0 bases and J lost 6, with 11 bases in between. This clonotype occurred many times. Its specificity is unknown. This TCR derives from a woman between 50 and 59 years old with Graves' hyperthyroidism that later progressed to Graves' ophthalmopathy. The specimen sequenced was blood. J is TRBJ2-5 and V is TRBV11-2; D unclear. CDR3 sequence: CASSLEPAGKTQYF. CDR3 DNA sequence: TGTGCCAGCAGCTTAGAACCAGCTGGGAAGACCCAGTACTTC.